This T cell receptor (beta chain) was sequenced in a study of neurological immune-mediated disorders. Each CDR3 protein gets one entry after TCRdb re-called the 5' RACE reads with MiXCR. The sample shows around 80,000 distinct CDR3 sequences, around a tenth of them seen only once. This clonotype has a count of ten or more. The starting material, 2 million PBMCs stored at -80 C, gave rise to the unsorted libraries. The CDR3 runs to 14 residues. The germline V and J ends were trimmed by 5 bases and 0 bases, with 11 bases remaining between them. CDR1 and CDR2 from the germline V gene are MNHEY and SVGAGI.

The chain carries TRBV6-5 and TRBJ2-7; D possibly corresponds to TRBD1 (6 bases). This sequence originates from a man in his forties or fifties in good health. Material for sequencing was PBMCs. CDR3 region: CASSDRFSSYEQYF. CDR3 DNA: TGTGCCAGCAGTGACAGGTTTAGCTCCTACGAGCAGTACTTC.